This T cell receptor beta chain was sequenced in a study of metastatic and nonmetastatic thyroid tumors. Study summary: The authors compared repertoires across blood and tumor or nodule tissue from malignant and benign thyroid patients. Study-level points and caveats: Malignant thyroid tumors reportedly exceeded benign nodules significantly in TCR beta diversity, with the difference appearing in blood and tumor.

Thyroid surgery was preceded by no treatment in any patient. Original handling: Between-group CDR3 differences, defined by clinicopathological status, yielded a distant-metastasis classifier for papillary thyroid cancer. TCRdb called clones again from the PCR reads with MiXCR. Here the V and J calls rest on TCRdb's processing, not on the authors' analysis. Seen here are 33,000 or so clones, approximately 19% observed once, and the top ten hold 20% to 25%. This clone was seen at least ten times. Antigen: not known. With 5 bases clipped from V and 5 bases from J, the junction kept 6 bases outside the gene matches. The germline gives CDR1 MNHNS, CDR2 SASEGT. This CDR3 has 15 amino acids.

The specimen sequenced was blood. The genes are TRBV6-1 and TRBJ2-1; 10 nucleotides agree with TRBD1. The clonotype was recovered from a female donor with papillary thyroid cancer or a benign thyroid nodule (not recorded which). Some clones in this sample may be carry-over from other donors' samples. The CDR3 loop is CASSTGTGEDNEQFF. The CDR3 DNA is TGTGCCAGCAGTACCGGGACAGGGGAAGACAATGAGCAGTTCTTC.